Presented here are 8 T cell receptor beta chains from one specimen sequenced in a study of blood T cell repertoires in COVID-19. Measured with immunoSEQ multiplex PCR; TCRdb has only the in-frame clones, and not every one. The repertoire holds fewer than 200,000 clones, with less than 90% as singletons. The source material was peripheral blood. The receptors stem from a man in his sixties with acute or convalescent COVID-19.

The chain joins TRBV12-5 to TRBJ1-5; D unresolved. V lost 1 base to trimming and J lost 4 bases, with 8 bases between them. The germline V gene encodes CDR1 LGHNT and CDR2 FRNRAP. The CDR3 totals 14 residues. The CDR3 spells CASGLDSFNQPQHF. The CDR3 DNA follows: TGTGCTAGTGGTTTGGACAGCTTTAATCAGCCCCAGCATTTT.

The chain is built from TRBV6-5 and TRBJ2-1; 9 nucleotides agree with TRBD2. The length of the CDR3 is 15 residues. V shed 6 bases, J shed 6 bases, and the junction held 9 bases outside the gene matches. CDR1 is MNHEY and CDR2 is SVGAGI in the germline V gene. Here the CDR3 reads CASRQSGGRGNEQFF. CDR3 in DNA: TGTGCCAGCAGACAAAGCGGGGGGCGGGGCAATGAGCAGTTCTTC.

The chain links TRBV2 to TRBJ1-2; the match to TRBD1 covers 7 bases. With 5 bases clipped from V and 4 bases from J, the junction kept 10 bases outside the gene matches. Germline V gene data show CDR1 as SNHLY and CDR2 as FYNNEI. The CDR3 is 15 amino acids. CDR3 DNA: TGTGCCAGCAGTCCAAGGGGGCAGGGTGGCTATGGCTACACCTTC. Protein product: CASSPRGQGGYGYTF. Combining the CDR3 with reference TRBV2 and TRBJ1-2 gives the whole variable domain EPEVTQTPSHQVTQMGQEVILRCVPISNHLYFYWYRQILGQKVEFLVSFYNNEISEKSEIFDDQFSVERPDGSNFTLKIRSTKLEDSAMYFCASSPRGQGGYGYTFGSGTRLTVV.

The chain couples TRBV5-1 to TRBJ2-7, with 11 bases matching TRBD2. Germline trimming cut 4 bases from V and 0 bases from J; bases unmatched to any gene: 6. This CDR3 spans 16 amino acids. Germline V gene data show CDR1 as SGHRS and CDR2 as YFSETQ. CDR3 DNA: TGCGCCAGCAGCGCATCTAGCGGGAGGCCCTCCTACGAGCAGTACTTC. It yields the protein CASSASSGRPSYEQYF.

CDR3 sequence (DNA): TGTGCCAGCAGCTTAGTGGCCGCTTCCGGGGAGCTGTTTTTT. It is translated as CASSLVAASGELFF. J is TRBJ2-2 and V is TRBV7-3; D remains ambiguous. The CDR3 sequence is 14 residues long. CDR1 SGHTA and CDR2 FQGTGA come from the germline V gene. Trimming shortened V by 2 bases and J by 6 bases, and 10 bases separated the two germline ends.

This clone was counted once. The rearrangement uses TRBV30 and TRBJ1-1; D not certain. The germline V gene encodes CDR1 GTSNPN and CDR2 SVGIG (reference sequence). This CDR3 is built from 11 residues. V lost 2 bases and J lost 6, with 7 bases in between. The CDR3 is CAWSPRSEAFF. CDR3 DNA sequence: TGTGCCTGGAGTCCCCGGTCTGAAGCTTTCTTT.

The chain recombines TRBV27 with TRBJ2-1, with a possible D match to TRBD2 (6 bases). Trimming took off 5 bases at V and 12 bases at J, with 11 bases between the two ends. Germline assignment: CDR1 MNHEY and CDR2 SMNVEV (reference sequence). The length of the CDR3 is 11 residues. The CDR3 sequence is CASSLGLGQFF. The CDR3 nucleotides read TGTGCCAGCAGTCTGGGACTCGGGCAGTTCTTC.

The rearrangement links TRBV29-1 to TRBJ1-2, with 7 bases fitting TRBD1. CDR3 length: 13 residues. V lost 5 bases and J lost 8; bases outside the gene matches: 11. Germline values: CDR1 SQVTM, CDR2 ANQGSEA. CDR3 DNA sequence: TGCAGCGTTTTCACGGGACAGATGGGCGGCTACACCTTC. This sequence encodes CSVFTGQMGGYTF.